This T cell receptor beta chain was retrieved from a study of cytomegalovirus exposure and HLA in healthy donors. The CDR3 is 15 amino acids. Looked up from germline, CDR1 is SGHRS and CDR2 is YFSETQ. V trimming: 4 bases; J trimming: 5 bases; junction bases outside the gene matches: 7. PCR employed 60 Vbeta and 13 Jbeta primers. Sequenced by immunoSEQ multiplex PCR; TCRdb stores in-frame clones only, minus some. The sample carries under 200,000 clones, roughly four fifths recorded once. This receptor was identified in a man aged 25-45 years in good health and CMV-seronegative. V is TRBV5-1 and J is TRBJ2-5; 11 positions agree with TRBD1. The sequencing input was PBMCs. For the CDR3, the DNA is TGCGCCAGCAGCACCTCCGGGACAGGGGGGGAGACCCAGTACTTC. This encodes CASSTSGTGGETQYF.